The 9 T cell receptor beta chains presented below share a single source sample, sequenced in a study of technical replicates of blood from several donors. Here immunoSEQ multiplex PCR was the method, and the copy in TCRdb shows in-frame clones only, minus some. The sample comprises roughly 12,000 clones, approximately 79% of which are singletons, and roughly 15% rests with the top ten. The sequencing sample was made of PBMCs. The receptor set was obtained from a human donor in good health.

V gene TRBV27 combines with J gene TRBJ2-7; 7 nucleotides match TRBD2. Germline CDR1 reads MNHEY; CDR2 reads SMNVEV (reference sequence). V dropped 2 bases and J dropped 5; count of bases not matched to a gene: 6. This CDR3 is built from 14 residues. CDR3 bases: TGTGCCAGCAGTTTAGTGCGGGAGCTGGACGAGCAGTACTTC. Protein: CASSLVRELDEQYF.

Written as DNA, the CDR3 is TGTGCCAGCAGTTCGGGACTAGCGGGGCTGACCTACAATGAGCAGTTCTTC. This translates into CASSSGLAGLTYNEQFF. The chain couples TRBV27 to TRBJ2-1, with 13 bases matching TRBD2. V gave up 4 bases and J gave up 2 bases; unmatched junction bases: 5. Germline V CDR1 and CDR2: MNHEY, SMNVEV (reference sequence). This CDR3 is built from 17 residues.

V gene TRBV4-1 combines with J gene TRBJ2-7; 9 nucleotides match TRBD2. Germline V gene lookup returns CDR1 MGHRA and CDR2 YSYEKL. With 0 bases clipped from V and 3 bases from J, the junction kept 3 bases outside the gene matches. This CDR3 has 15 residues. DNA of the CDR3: TGCGCCAGCAGCCAAGAAAGCGGGAGGCACTACGAGCAGTACTTC. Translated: CASSQESGRHYEQYF.

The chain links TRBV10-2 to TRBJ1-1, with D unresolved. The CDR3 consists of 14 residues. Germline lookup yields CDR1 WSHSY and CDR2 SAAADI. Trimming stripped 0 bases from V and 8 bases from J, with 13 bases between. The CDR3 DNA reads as TGCGCCAGCAGTGAGTCGGCTGAGGGCACCGAAGCTTTCTTT. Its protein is CASSESAEGTEAFF.

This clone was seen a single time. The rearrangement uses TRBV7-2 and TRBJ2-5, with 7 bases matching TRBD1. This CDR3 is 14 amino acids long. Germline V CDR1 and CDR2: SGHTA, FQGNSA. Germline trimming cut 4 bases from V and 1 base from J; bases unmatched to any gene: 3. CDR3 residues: CASSSQGSQETQYF. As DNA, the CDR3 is TGTGCCAGCAGCTCACAGGGGTCCCAAGAGACCCAGTACTTC. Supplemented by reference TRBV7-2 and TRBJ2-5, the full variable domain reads GAGVSQSPSNKVTEKGKDVELRCDPISGHTALYWYRQSLGQGLEFLIYFQGNSAPDKSGLPSDRFSAERTGGSVSTLTIQRTQQEDSAVYLCASSSQGSQETQYFGPGTRLLVL.

CDR3 sequence (DNA): TGTGCCAGCAAAATGGGACTAGCGGGTCAATTCACAGATACGCAGTATTTT. The encoded protein is CASKMGLAGQFTDTQYF. This chain joins TRBV27 and TRBJ2-3, with 12 positions matching TRBD2. This CDR3 comprises 17 residues. The V gene end was trimmed by 7 bases and the J gene end by 2 bases; junction bases not matched to a gene: 10. Germline V lookup: CDR1 MNHEY, CDR2 SMNVEV (reference sequence).

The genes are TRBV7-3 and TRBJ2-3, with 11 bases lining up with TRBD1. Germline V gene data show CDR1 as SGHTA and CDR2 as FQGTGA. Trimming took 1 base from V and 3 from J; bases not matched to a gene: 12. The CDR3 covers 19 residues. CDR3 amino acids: CASSLSGSGQGVETDTQYF. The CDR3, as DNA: TGTGCCAGCAGCTTAAGTGGTTCGGGACAGGGGGTGGAAACAGATACGCAGTATTTT.

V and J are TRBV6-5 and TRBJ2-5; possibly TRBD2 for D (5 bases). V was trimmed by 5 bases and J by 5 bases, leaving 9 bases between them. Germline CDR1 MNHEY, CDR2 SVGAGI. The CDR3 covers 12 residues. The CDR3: CASSPGEETQYF. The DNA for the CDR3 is TGTGCCAGCAGTCCCGGGGAGGAGACCCAGTACTTC.

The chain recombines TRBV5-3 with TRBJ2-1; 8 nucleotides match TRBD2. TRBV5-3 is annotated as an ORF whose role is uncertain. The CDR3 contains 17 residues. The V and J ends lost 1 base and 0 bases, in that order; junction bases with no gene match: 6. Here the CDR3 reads CARSLILAGTSYNEQFF. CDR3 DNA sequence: TGTGCCAGAAGCTTGATTTTAGCGGGAACCTCCTACAATGAGCAGTTCTTC.